This TCR beta chain was sequenced for a study of blood T cells in healthy people across ages. Study details: Per two T cells, about one barcoded beta molecule was captured through template switching.

The CDR3 is 16 residues long. Unmatched junction bases numbered 10, after V lost 2 bases and J lost 7 bases. Germline V gives CDR1 MDHEN, CDR2 SYDVKM. This clonotype was counted only a few times. With a J-beta primer mix and a sample-barcoded 5' primer, a second PCR ran 7 to 11 cycles. Every sample produced at least 3 million CDR3-containing paired-end reads. Each CDR3 protein gets one entry after TCRdb re-called the 5' RACE reads with MiXCR. The repertoire holds about 1.8 million distinct CDR3 sequences, with about 50% as singletons. The sequence derives from a woman between 40 and 55 years old in good health. Sequenced: blood. The rearrangement joins TRBV28 to TRBJ1-4; TRBD1 agrees at 7 bases. CDR3 sequence: CASSLAHRGGGEKLFF. Written as DNA, the CDR3 is TGTGCCAGCAGTTTAGCCCACAGGGGAGGAGGTGAAAAACTGTTTTTT. The full variable domain, completed using reference TRBV28 and TRBJ1-4, is DVKVTQSSRYLVKRTGEKVFLECVQDMDHENMFWYRQDPGLGLRLIYFSYDVKMKEKGDIPEGYSVSREKKERFSLILESASTNQTSMYLCASSLAHRGGGEKLFFGSGTQLSVL.